This T cell receptor beta chain appears in the sequencing data of a study of blood T cells in healthy people across ages. Study details: Capturing about one barcoded beta molecule per two T cells was achieved by template switching. Findings and caveats of the study: Unknown donor CMV status possibly confounded expanded clonotype changes. A strong correlation between TCR beta diversity and naive T cell percentage was seen. The study found more naive CD4+ cells and higher diversity in long-lived than aged donors.

In its sample, this clonotype was seen once. Its antigen is not identified. This CDR3 spans 14 amino acids. The V gene lost 5 bases and the J gene lost 9 bases, with 17 bases spanning the gap. Germline V CDR1 and CDR2: SGHTA, FQGNSA. Together with a sample-barcoded 5' primer, a J-beta primer mix was included in a second PCR lasting about 7 to 11 cycles. TCRdb re-analysed the 5' RACE reads in MiXCR, keeping a single row per CDR3 protein. The sample shows about 1.5 million distinct CDR3 sequences, roughly 45% of them seen only once. The chain recombines TRBV7-2 with TRBJ1-3; a weak D match, TRBD1 (5 bases). Material for sequencing was blood. The origin of this receptor is a woman aged 18-29 years in good health. The CDR3 sequence is CASSPQGVGSTIYF. CDR3 DNA: TGTGCCAGCAGCCCCCAGGGAGTTGGGAGCACCATATATTTT.